This T cell receptor (beta chain) is from a study of blood T cells in healthy people across ages. Germline CDR1 reads ENHRY; CDR2 reads SYGVKD. V lost 2 bases to trimming and J lost 9 bases; unmatched junction nucleotides: 5. The CDR3 spans 14 residues. A sample-barcoded 5' primer and a J-beta primer mix were used in a second PCR of about 7 to 12 cycles. TCRdb re-called the 5' RACE reads with MiXCR, one entry per CDR3 protein. The sample has 980,000 or so distinct CDR3 sequences, around 46% seen once. The chain links TRBV10-3 to TRBJ2-1; TRBD2 agrees at 9 bases. This clonotype originated in a man aged 25-45 years in good health. The specimen was blood. DNA for the CDR3: TGTGCCATCAGTGAGGCTAGCGGGGCCAGTGAGCAGTTCTTC. Translated: CAISEASGASEQFF.